This T cell receptor (beta chain) was sequenced during a study of blood T cell repertoires in COVID-19. Study overall: Researchers got acute and convalescent COVID-19 samples from the United States, Italy and Spain.

This clone was recorded once. The protocol was immunoSEQ multiplex PCR, while the TCRdb copy is restricted to in-frame clones and leaves out a portion. Of some 330,000 clones in the sample, more than 75% are singletons; the top ten hold more than 1.5%. Those enrolled, adults aged 18 to 89 years, came from roughly 22 US areas. Germline loops: CDR1 DFQATT, CDR2 SNEGSKA (reference sequence). The V and J ends lost 3 bases and 3 bases, in that order; junction bases with no gene match: 5. This CDR3 is 15 amino acids long. This chain uses TRBV20-1 with TRBJ2-1; 10 positions match TRBD2. The clonotype originates from a man aged 40-49 years in a cohort exposed to, infected with or recovered from COVID-19 (not recorded which). Input material: PBMCs or T cells enriched from blood (not recorded which). The CDR3 DNA reads TGCAGTGCTAGTCCCTTAGCGGGGGGCTACAATGAGCAGTTCTTC. This translates into CSASPLAGGYNEQFF.